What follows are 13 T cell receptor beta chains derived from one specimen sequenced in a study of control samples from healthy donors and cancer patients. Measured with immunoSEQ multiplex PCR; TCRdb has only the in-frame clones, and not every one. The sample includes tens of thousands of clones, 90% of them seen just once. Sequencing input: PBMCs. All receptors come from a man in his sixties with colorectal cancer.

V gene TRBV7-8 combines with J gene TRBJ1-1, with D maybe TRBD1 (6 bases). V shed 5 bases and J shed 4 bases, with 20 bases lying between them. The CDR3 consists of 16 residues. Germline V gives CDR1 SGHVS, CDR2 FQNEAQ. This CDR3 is CASSQGQGIGGTEAFF. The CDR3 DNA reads TGTGCCAGCAGCCAGGGGCAGGGGATTGGTGGCACTGAAGCTTTCTTT.

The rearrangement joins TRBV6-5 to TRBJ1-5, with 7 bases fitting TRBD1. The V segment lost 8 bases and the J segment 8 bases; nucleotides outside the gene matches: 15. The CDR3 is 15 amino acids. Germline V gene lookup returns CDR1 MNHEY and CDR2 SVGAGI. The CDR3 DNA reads TGTGCCAGCTCTCGGTCGGCGACAGGGTTGGAGCCCCAGCATTTT. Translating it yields CASSRSATGLEPQHF.

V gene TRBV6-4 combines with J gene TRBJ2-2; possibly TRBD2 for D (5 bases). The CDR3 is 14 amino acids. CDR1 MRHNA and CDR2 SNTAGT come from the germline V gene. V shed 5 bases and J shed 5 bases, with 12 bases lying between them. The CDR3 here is CASSPSPGTGELFF. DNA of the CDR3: TGTGCCAGCAGTCCCTCCCCGGGGACCGGGGAGCTGTTTTTT.

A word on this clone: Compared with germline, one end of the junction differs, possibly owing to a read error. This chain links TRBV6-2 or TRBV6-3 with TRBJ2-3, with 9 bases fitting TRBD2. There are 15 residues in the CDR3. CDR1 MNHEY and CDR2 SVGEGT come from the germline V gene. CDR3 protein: CASTPAGTSRDTQYF. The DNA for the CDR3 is TGTGCCAGCACCCCCGCCGGGACTAGCAGAGATACGCAGTATTTT.

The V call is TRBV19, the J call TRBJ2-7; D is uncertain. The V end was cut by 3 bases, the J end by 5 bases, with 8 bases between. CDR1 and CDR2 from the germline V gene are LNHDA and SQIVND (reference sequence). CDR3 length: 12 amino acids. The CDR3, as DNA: TGTGCCAGTAGTATCGCCCCCGACGAGCAGTACTTC. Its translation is CASSIAPDEQYF. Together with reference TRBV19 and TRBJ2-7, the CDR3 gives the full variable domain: DGGITQSPKYLFRKEGQNVTLSCEQNLNHDAMYWYRQDPGQGLRLIYYSQIVNDFQKGDIAEGYSVSREKKESFPLTVTSAQKNPTAFYLCASSIAPDEQYFGPGTRLTVT.

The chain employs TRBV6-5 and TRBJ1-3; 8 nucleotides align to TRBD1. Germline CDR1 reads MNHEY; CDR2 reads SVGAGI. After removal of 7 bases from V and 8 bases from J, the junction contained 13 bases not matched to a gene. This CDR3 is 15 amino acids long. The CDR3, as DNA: TGTGCCAGCAAATCTCTCGACAGGGGACCCGACACCATATATTTT. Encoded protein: CASKSLDRGPDTIYF.

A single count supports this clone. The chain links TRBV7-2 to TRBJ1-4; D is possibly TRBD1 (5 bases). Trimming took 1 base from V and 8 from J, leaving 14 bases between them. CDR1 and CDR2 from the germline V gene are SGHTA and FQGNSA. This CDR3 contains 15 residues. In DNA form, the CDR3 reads TGTGCCAGCAGCTTAGTTGGGGATCAGGGAGAAAAACTGTTTTTT. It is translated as CASSLVGDQGEKLFF.

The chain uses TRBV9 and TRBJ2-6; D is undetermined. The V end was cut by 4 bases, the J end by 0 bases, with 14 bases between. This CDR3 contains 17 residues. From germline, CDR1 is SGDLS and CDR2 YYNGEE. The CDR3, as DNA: TGTGCCAGCAGCCTACCAGGATATAGCTCTGGGGCCAACGTCCTGACTTTC. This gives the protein CASSLPGYSSGANVLTF.

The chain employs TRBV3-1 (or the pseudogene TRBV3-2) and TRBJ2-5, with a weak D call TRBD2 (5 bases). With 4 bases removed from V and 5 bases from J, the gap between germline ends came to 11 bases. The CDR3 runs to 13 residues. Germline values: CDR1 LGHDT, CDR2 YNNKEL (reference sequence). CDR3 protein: CASSLRGKETQYF. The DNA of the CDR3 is TGTGCCAGCAGCCTACGGGGTAAGGAGACCCAGTACTTC.

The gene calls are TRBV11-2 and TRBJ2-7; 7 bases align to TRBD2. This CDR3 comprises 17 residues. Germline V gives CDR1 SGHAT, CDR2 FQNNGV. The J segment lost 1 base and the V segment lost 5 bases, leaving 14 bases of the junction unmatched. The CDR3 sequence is CASSPLGGVTESYEQYF. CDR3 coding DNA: TGTGCCAGCAGCCCCCTGGGGGGGGTTACCGAATCCTACGAGCAGTACTTC.

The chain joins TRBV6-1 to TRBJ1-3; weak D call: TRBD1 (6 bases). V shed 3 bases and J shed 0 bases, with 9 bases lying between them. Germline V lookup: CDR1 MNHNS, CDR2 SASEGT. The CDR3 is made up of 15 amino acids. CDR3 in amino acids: CASSDGGHSGNTIYF. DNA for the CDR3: TGTGCCAGCAGTGATGGGGGACACTCTGGAAACACCATATATTTT.

CDR3 sequence: CASHTMNTEAFF. The CDR3 DNA reads TGTGCCAGCCATACCATGAACACTGAAGCTTTCTTT. The chain links TRBV28 to TRBJ1-1; D remains ambiguous. CDR3 length: 12 residues. CDR1 is MDHEN and CDR2 is SYDVKM in the germline V gene. The germline V and J ends were trimmed by 8 bases and 0 bases, with 7 bases remaining between them.

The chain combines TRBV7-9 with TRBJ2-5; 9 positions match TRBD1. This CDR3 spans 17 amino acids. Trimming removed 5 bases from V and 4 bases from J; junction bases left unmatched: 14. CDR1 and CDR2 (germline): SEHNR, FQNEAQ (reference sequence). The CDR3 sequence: CASSRWGTGRRAETQYF. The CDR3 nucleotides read TGTGCCAGCAGCCGGTGGGGGACAGGGAGAAGGGCAGAGACCCAGTACTTC.